These 31 T cell receptor beta chains share one sample of origin, sequenced in a study of cytomegalovirus exposure and HLA in healthy donors. Both 60 Vbeta primers and 13 Jbeta primers went into the PCR. TCRdb keeps only in-frame clones here, not all; method: immunoSEQ multiplex PCR. The profile shows under 120,000 clones, less than 80% of them singletons. Sequencing input: PBMCs. The receptors shown here come from a man under 40 in good health and CMV-seropositive.

This clone was observed a handful of times. The V gene is TRBV4-1, the J gene TRBJ2-3; unclear D gene. Trimming left V 3 bases short and J 5 bases short, with 9 bases between. The CDR3 extends over 13 amino acids. Germline V CDR1 and CDR2: MGHRA, YSYEKL. This CDR3 is CASSHFSGDTQYF. The CDR3 DNA is TGCGCCAGCAGCCATTTTAGTGGAGATACGCAGTATTTT.

This chain connects TRBV6-1 to TRBJ1-1, with 12 bases that match TRBD1. CDR1 and CDR2 from the germline V gene are MNHNS and SASEGT. This CDR3 comprises 14 residues. The ends lost 4 bases at V and 5 bases at J; junction bases unmatched: 2. CDR3 in amino acids: CASSGGQGATEAFF. For the CDR3, the DNA is TGTGCCAGCAGTGGGGGACAGGGGGCAACTGAAGCTTTCTTT.

The V call is TRBV5-1, the J call TRBJ2-3; possibly TRBD2 for D (6 bases). Deletions cut 1 base from V and 5 bases from J, with 11 bases between. Germline V CDR1 and CDR2: SGHRS, YFSETQ. The CDR3 spans 14 residues. The DNA for the CDR3 is TGCGCCAGCAGCTTGAGGCGGGGCATAGATACGCAGTATTTT. This sequence encodes CASSLRRGIDTQYF.

The V and J genes are TRBV7-9 and TRBJ2-7; TRBD2 matches at 7 bases. Germline CDR1 reads SEHNR; CDR2 reads FQNEAQ (reference sequence). The CDR3 runs 12 residues. J lost 7 bases, V lost 4 bases, and 4 bases had no gene match. CDR3 sequence: CASSSRAGEQYF. Written as DNA, the CDR3 is TGTGCCAGCAGCTCGAGAGCGGGGGAGCAGTACTTC.

The chain carries TRBV5-1 and TRBJ1-5; tentatively, D is TRBD1 (6 bases). V shed 0 bases and J shed 6 bases, with 10 bases lying between them. The CDR3 consists of 14 residues. In germline, CDR1 is SGHRS, CDR2 YFSETQ. In DNA form, the CDR3 reads TGCGCCAGCAGCTTGGACGGGGGGGCTCAGCCCCAGCATTTT. This codes for CASSLDGGAQPQHF.

The gene calls are TRBV5-1 and TRBJ1-3, with D tentatively TRBD1 (5 bases). Germline-derived CDR1 and CDR2 are SGHRS and YFSETQ. The V end was cut by 4 bases, the J end by 0 bases, with 14 bases between. The CDR3 contains 16 residues. The CDR3 sequence is CASSSDSPGSGNTIYF. CDR3 in DNA: TGCGCCAGCAGCAGCGACAGTCCCGGCTCTGGAAACACCATATATTTT.

The chain carries TRBV28 and TRBJ1-1; weak D call: TRBD1 (6 bases). The length of the CDR3 is 11 residues. Looked up from germline, CDR1 is MDHEN and CDR2 is SYDVKM. V dropped 6 bases and J dropped 7 bases, with 9 bases sitting between them. DNA of the CDR3: TGTGCCAGCAGAACAGGGTTTGAAGCTTTCTTT. Translating gives CASRTGFEAFF.

V and J are TRBV5-6 and TRBJ2-3; possible D gene TRBD2, 5 bases. Between the trimmed V and J ends, which lost 4 bases and 5 bases, there was a span of 14 bases. CDR1 is SGHDT and CDR2 is YYEEEE in the germline V gene. This CDR3 comprises 14 residues. CDR3: CASSPEARGDTQYF. The CDR3 coding sequence is TGTGCCAGCAGCCCGGAGGCCCGAGGAGATACGCAGTATTTT.

The rearrangement links TRBV4-1 to TRBJ1-2; D perhaps matches TRBD1 (5 bases). Trimming took off 1 base at V and 4 bases at J, with 22 bases between the two ends. This CDR3 has 18 amino acids. The germline gives CDR1 MGHRA, CDR2 YSYEKL. The CDR3 here is CASSQGHRPGWVFYGYTF. DNA for the CDR3: TGCGCCAGCAGCCAAGGCCACAGGCCCGGGTGGGTATTCTATGGCTACACCTTC.

This chain connects TRBV6-5 to TRBJ1-1; D is uncertain. Germline CDR1 reads MNHEY; CDR2 reads SVGAGI. V was shortened by 2 bases and J by 7 bases, with 11 bases between the two germline ends. The CDR3 sequence is 13 residues long. CDR3 residues: CASSYRNGVEAFF. CDR3 sequence (DNA): TGTGCCAGCAGTTACCGGAACGGGGTTGAAGCTTTCTTT.

The chain carries TRBV5-1 and TRBJ2-3; 7 bases align to TRBD1. CDR1 SGHRS and CDR2 YFSETQ come from the germline V gene. J was trimmed by 2 bases and V by 4 bases; bases with no gene match: 4. The CDR3 runs 14 residues. The CDR3 protein is CASSLGQATDTQYF. CDR3 coding DNA: TGCGCCAGCAGCCTAGGACAGGCCACAGATACGCAGTATTTT.

This rearrangement joins TRBV2 to TRBJ2-1, with TRBD1 matching over 7 bases. The CDR3 is made up of 16 amino acids. The germline CDR1 and CDR2 sequences are SNHLY and FYNNEI. J was trimmed by 3 bases and V by 7 bases; bases with no gene match: 12. CDR3 amino acids: CASKYRLGTVYNEQFF. The CDR3 nucleotides read TGTGCCAGCAAGTACCGGTTAGGGACAGTCTACAATGAGCAGTTCTTC. The complete variable domain, with remaining parts taken from reference TRBV2 and TRBJ2-1, reads EPEVTQTPSHQVTQMGQEVILRCVPISNHLYFYWYRQILGQKVEFLVSFYNNEISEKSEIFDDQFSVERPDGSNFTLKIRSTKLEDSAMYFCASKYRLGTVYNEQFFGPGTRLTVL.

This clone was seen only a few times. The V and J genes are TRBV6-6 and TRBJ2-5; D is perhaps TRBD2 (7 bases). The germline V gene has CDR1 MNHNY and CDR2 SVGAGI (reference sequence). The CDR3 runs to 14 residues. V lost 6 bases and J lost 2, with 13 bases in between. Here the CDR3 reads CASRAGALQETQYF. In DNA form, the CDR3 reads TGTGCCAGCAGGGCGGGGGCCCTTCAAGAGACCCAGTACTTC.

The chain uses TRBV9 and TRBJ2-1, with D hard to call. V was trimmed by 2 bases and J by 0 bases, leaving 6 bases between them. The CDR3 is 14 amino acids. Germline lookup yields CDR1 SGDLS and CDR2 YYNGEE. DNA of the CDR3: TGTGCCAGCAGCGTCCAAGCCTCCTACAATGAGCAGTTCTTC. Its protein is CASSVQASYNEQFF.

The chain links TRBV19 to TRBJ2-3, with 9 nucleotides matching TRBD2. The CDR3 runs 17 residues. Germline lookup yields CDR1 LNHDA and CDR2 SQIVND (reference sequence). V shed 5 bases, J shed 3 bases, and the junction held 12 bases outside the gene matches. Here the CDR3 DNA reads TGTGCCAGTAGTGACTTTTGGACTAGCGATCAGACAGATACGCAGTATTTT. Amino acids: CASSDFWTSDQTDTQYF.

The chain carries TRBV10-3 and TRBJ1-1, with D tentatively TRBD1 (5 bases). The CDR3 has 14 residues. In germline, CDR1 is ENHRY, CDR2 SYGVKD. V was cut by 10 bases and J by 3 bases, with 18 bases left in between. CDR3 bases: TGTGCCACCCAGGGCAGCCCCCGGGACACTGAAGCTTTCTTT. Translating gives CATQGSPRDTEAFF.

V usage is TRBV11-3 and J usage is TRBJ2-2; 8 nucleotides align to TRBD2. This CDR3 is 16 amino acids long. The ends lost 8 bases at V and 2 bases at J; junction bases unmatched: 10. Germline V lookup: CDR1 SGHNT, CDR2 YENEEA. CDR3 nucleotides: TGTGCCAGCGGCCGGGGGGGCAAGTCTAACACCGGGGAGCTGTTTTTT. Protein product: CASGRGGKSNTGELFF.

This clone has only a few counts. The genes are TRBV2 and TRBJ1-6; 7 bases are a match to TRBD1. This CDR3 region has 13 residues. V shed 6 bases and J 6 bases; nucleotides not matched to a gene: 2. Germline V gene lookup returns CDR1 SNHLY and CDR2 FYNNEI. CDR3 nucleotides: TGTGCCAGCAGCCGGGACAGTAATTCACCCCTCCACTTT. It translates to CASSRDSNSPLHF.

V gene TRBV7-9 combines with J gene TRBJ2-7, with D possibly being TRBD2 (6 bases). Germline lookup yields CDR1 SEHNR and CDR2 FQNEAQ (reference sequence). V dropped 3 bases and J dropped 5 bases, with 8 bases sitting between them. There are 12 residues in the CDR3. The CDR3 region is CASSFRLDEQYF. CDR3 DNA sequence: TGTGCCAGCAGCTTTCGACTAGACGAGCAGTACTTC.

V gene TRBV19 combines with J gene TRBJ1-6, with D perhaps TRBD1 (6 bases). CDR1 and CDR2 (germline): LNHDA, SQIVND (reference sequence). This CDR3 is 15 amino acids long. The ends were cut back, 6 bases at V and 7 bases at J, with 16 bases in the middle. CDR3 region: CASSLTDRYNSPLHF. The CDR3 DNA follows: TGTGCCAGTAGCCTGACCGACAGGTACAATTCACCCCTCCACTTT.

The chain couples TRBV11-2 to TRBJ2-5, with D possibly matching TRBD2 (5 bases). This CDR3 contains 15 residues. Germline lookup yields CDR1 SGHAT and CDR2 FQNNGV. Trimming shortened V by 2 bases and J by 3 bases, and 13 bases separated the two germline ends. The CDR3 DNA reads TGTGCCAGCAGCTTAACGACTACTTCTAAAGAGACCCAGTACTTC. Protein sequence: CASSLTTTSKETQYF.

The V call is TRBV21-1, the J call TRBJ1-1; the table gives TRBD1 as D, unverified against the DNA. TRBV21-1 has pseudogene status. The CDR3 is made up of 16 amino acids. CDR3 residues: CASSIGQGLPNTEAFF. CDR3 DNA sequence: TGTGCCAGCAGCATCGGACAGGGGTTGCCTAACACTGAAGCTTTCTTT.

The chain joins TRBV18 to TRBJ1-1; 7 bases align to TRBD1. The ends lost 0 bases at V and 4 bases at J; junction bases unmatched: 11. This CDR3 spans 17 amino acids. Germline assignment: CDR1 KGHSH and CDR2 LQKENI. The CDR3 nucleotides are TGTGCCAGCTCACCACCAAGTTTACTCAGGGGGGTCACTGAAGCTTTCTTT. Translating gives CASSPPSLLRGVTEAFF.

The chain joins TRBV19 to TRBJ2-7; 9 nucleotides align to TRBD1. Germline lookup yields CDR1 LNHDA and CDR2 SQIVND (reference sequence). There are 15 residues in the CDR3. After removal of 1 base from V and 3 bases from J, the junction contained 4 bases not matched to a gene. The CDR3 nucleotides read TGTGCCAGTAGTATAGGGTCGGGACAGGGCTACGAGCAGTACTTC. Residues: CASSIGSGQGYEQYF. Based on the CDR3 plus reference TRBV19 and TRBJ2-7, the full variable domain is DGGITQSPKYLFRKEGQNVTLSCEQNLNHDAMYWYRQDPGQGLRLIYYSQIVNDFQKGDIAEGYSVSREKKESFPLTVTSAQKNPTAFYLCASSIGSGQGYEQYFGPGTRLTVT.

Only one count was recorded for this clone. The chain is built from TRBV12-5 and TRBJ2-2, with TRBD2 identical over 16 bases. This CDR3 is 18 amino acids long. CDR1 is LGHNT and CDR2 is FRNRAP in the germline V gene. V lost 5 bases and J lost 4; bases outside the gene matches: 7. CDR3 region: CASGPGTSGGGITGELFF. DNA for the CDR3: TGTGCTAGTGGTCCCGGGACTAGCGGGGGGGGCATCACCGGGGAGCTGTTTTTT. Variable domain in full (rest from reference TRBV12-5 and TRBJ2-2): DARVTQTPRHKVTEMGQEVTMRCQPILGHNTVFWYRQTMMQGLELLAYFRNRAPLDDSGMPKDRFSAEMPDATLATLKIQPSEPRDSAVYFCASGPGTSGGGITGELFFGEGSRLTVL.

The gene calls are TRBV6-5 and TRBJ1-6; TRBD1 aligns across 8 bases. Germline loops: CDR1 MNHEY, CDR2 SVGAGI. CDR3 size: 15 residues. The V segment lost 0 bases and the J segment 9 bases; nucleotides outside the gene matches: 4. The CDR3, as DNA: TGTGCCAGCAGTTACTCGAGACAGGGGCCTTCACCCCTCCACTTT. This codes for CASSYSRQGPSPLHF.

The genes are TRBV5-1 and TRBJ2-1; a possible D gene is TRBD2 (6 bases). Looked up from germline, CDR1 is SGHRS and CDR2 is YFSETQ. V lost 1 base and J lost 6, with 14 bases in between. The CDR3 covers 15 residues. This chain's CDR3 is CASSLSLQEGNEQFF. DNA for the CDR3: TGCGCCAGCAGCTTGTCTCTGCAGGAGGGCAATGAGCAGTTCTTC.

The chain has TRBV11-3 and TRBJ2-1; D gene uncertain. This CDR3 has 13 residues. CDR1 and CDR2 (germline): SGHNT, YENEEA. V lost 3 bases to trimming and J lost 6 bases, with 9 bases between them. In nucleotides, the CDR3 is TGTGCCAGCAGCTTTGGTCAGTTCAATGAGCAGTTCTTC. This translates into CASSFGQFNEQFF.

V and J are TRBV12-5 and TRBJ2-3, with D unclear. V lost 1 base to trimming and J lost 0 bases, with 5 bases between them. Germline CDR1 reads LGHNT; CDR2 reads FRNRAP. The CDR3 is 14 amino acids. The CDR3 is CASGLGPSTDTQYF. CDR3 sequence (DNA): TGTGCTAGTGGTTTGGGGCCAAGCACAGATACGCAGTATTTT.

This sequence joins TRBV27 and TRBJ1-6, with 7 bases identical to TRBD1. The germline CDR1 and CDR2 sequences are MNHEY and SMNVEV (reference sequence). V shed 7 bases, J shed 8 bases, and the junction held 5 bases outside the gene matches. There are 13 residues in the CDR3. CDR3 sequence reads: CASKGQPDSPLHF. As DNA, the CDR3 is TGTGCCAGCAAGGGACAGCCAGATTCACCCCTCCACTTT.

By share, this clone ranks as medium-sized. The chain joins TRBV15 to TRBJ2-3; 7 bases are shared with TRBD2. After removal of 0 bases from V and 2 bases from J, the junction contained 2 bases not matched to a gene. Germline lookup yields CDR1 LNHNV and CDR2 YYDKDF (reference sequence). This CDR3 spans 15 amino acids. The CDR3 region has the DNA TGTGCCACCAGCAGAGAAGCGGGGTCCACAGATACGCAGTATTTT. Amino acids: CATSREAGSTDTQYF.